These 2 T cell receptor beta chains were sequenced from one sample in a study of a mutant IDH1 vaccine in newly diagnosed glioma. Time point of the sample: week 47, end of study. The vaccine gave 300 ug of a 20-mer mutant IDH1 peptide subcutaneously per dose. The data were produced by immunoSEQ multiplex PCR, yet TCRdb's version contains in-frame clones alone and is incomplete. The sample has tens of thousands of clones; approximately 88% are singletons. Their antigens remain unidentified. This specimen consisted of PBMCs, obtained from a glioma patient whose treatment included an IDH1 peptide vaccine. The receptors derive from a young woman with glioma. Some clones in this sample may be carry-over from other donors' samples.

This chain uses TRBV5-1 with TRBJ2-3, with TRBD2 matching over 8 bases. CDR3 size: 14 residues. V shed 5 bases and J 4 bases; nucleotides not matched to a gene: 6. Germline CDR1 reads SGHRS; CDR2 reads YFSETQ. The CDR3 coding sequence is TGCGCCAGCAGGGGAGCGGGAGTCGCAGATACGCAGTATTTT. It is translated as CASRGAGVADTQYF.

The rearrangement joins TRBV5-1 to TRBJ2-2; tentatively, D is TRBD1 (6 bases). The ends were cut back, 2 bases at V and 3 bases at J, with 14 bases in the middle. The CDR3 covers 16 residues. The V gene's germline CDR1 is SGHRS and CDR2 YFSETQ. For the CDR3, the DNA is TGCGCCAGCAGCTTCCTACAGGGAAGGGACACCGGGGAGCTGTTTTTT. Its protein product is CASSFLQGRDTGELFF.